This entry describes one TCR beta chain. An end of the junction does not agree with germline; a read error may underlie this. The data stem from a study of cytomegalovirus exposure and HLA in healthy donors. PCR used 60 Vbeta primers and 13 Jbeta primers. Original processing methods: Some 10 million of the about 80 million unique TCR beta chains counted in a later analysis were shared. This table comes from immunoSEQ multiplex PCR, and its TCRdb copy is limited to in-frame clones, with some not included. That table is the source of V, J and clone size, and D and trimming were worked out from the DNA. The data show some 150,000 clones, approximately 82% seen once. The CDR3 runs to 15 residues. Per germline, CDR1 SSHAT and CDR2 FNYEAQ (reference sequence).

Sequenced input: PBMCs. The chain joins TRBV7-7 to TRBJ2-5, with 9 positions matching TRBD2. The receptor was derived from a man between 18 and 29 years old in good health and CMV-seropositive. CDR3 loop: CASSLTVTSGETQYF. CDR3 DNA: TGTGCTAGCAGCTTAACGGTGACTAGCGGAGAGACCCAGTACTTC.